This T cell receptor beta chain was identified during a study of T cell repertoires in cytomegalovirus infection. TCRdb redid the calling of the reads with MiXCR, one entry per CDR3 protein. The table shows approximately 550,000 distinct CDR3 sequences, with 16% occurring only once. This clonotype was recorded a few times. The sequenced sample was CD8+ T cells from PBMCs. The receptor was isolated from a human donor in good health (CMV status not recorded). Some clones in this sample may be carry-over from other donors' samples.

CDR3 loop: CASSTPAGGIRRAGELFF. The CDR3 DNA reads as TGTGCCAGCAGTACCCCCGCGGGAGGGATTCGACGGGCCGGGGAGCTGTTTTTT. The chain recombines TRBV2 with TRBJ2-2, with TRBD2 matching over 9 bases. The J segment lost 6 bases and the V segment lost 5 bases, leaving 16 bases of the junction unmatched. The CDR3 has 18 residues. Germline-derived CDR1 and CDR2 are SNHLY and FYNNEI.